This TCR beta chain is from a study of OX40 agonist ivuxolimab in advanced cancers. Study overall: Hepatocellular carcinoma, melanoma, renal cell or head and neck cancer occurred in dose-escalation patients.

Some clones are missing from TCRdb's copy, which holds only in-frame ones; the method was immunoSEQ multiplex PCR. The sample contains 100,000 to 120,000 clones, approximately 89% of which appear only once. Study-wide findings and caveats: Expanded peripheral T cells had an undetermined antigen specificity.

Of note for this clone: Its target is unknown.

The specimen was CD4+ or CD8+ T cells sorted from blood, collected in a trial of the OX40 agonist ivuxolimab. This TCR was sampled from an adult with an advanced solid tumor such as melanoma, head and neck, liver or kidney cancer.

The CDR3 DNA is TGTGCCAGCAGCCAAGTGGGAGGGGGCCAGGCAGAGCAGTACTTC. Encoded protein: CASSQVGGGQAEQYF. The rearrangement joins TRBV7-2 to TRBJ2-7; D possibly matches TRBD1 or TRBD2 (7 bases each). This CDR3 spans 15 amino acids. Germline CDR1 reads SGHTA; CDR2 reads FQGNSA. The V end lost 5 bases, the J end lost 7 bases, and 21 bases lay between the germline ends.